This TCR beta chain was recorded in a study of cytomegalovirus exposure and HLA in healthy donors. The study, taken as a whole, reports: An analysis done earlier found most TCR beta V segments productive about 87% or about 30% of the time.

Germline lookup yields CDR1 SGHVS and CDR2 FNYEAQ. The CDR3 covers 15 residues. Trimming left V 1 base short and J 5 bases short, with 14 bases between. In regard to this clone: Its cognate antigen is unknown.

A multiplex PCR was run with 60 Vbeta primers and 13 Jbeta primers. Data came from immunoSEQ multiplex PCR; TCRdb stores just in-frame clones and leaves some out. The table has fewer than 200,000 clones, about four fifths seen once; the top ten hold roughly 1.5%. Sequencing was performed on PBMCs. V and J are TRBV7-6 and TRBJ2-5; D ambiguous. This receptor was taken from a male donor in good health and CMV-seronegative. The CDR3 DNA reads TGTGCCAGCAGCTTAGGTGGCAGCGCCGGGGAGACCCAGTACTTC. It is translated as CASSLGGSAGETQYF.